A selection of T cell receptor beta chains follows, all from one sample in a study of PD-L1 blockade in urothelial cancer. This table comes from immunoSEQ multiplex PCR, and its TCRdb copy is limited to in-frame clones, with some not included. The table shows roughly 120,000 clones, with around 88% occurring only once. Here the sequenced sample was PBMCs, taken around atezolizumab (anti-PD-L1) treatment. Every receptor here comes from a man aged 55 to 70 with urothelial cancer. Both conserved end residues are part of each CDR3. Fields, in order: D gene, V gene, J gene, clone size, CDR3 protein, CDR3 DNA. A D gene is named only where the DNA matches it firmly. Clone sizes are given selectively: once, few, many, or a class where the clone is expanded.

>TRBD2|TRBV18|TRBJ2-7|NA
CASSPLAGSYEQYF
TGTGCCAGCTCACCACTAGCGGGATCGTACGAGCAGTACTTC
>NA|TRBV27|TRBJ2-3|NA
CASSPGVVADTQYF
TGTGCCAGCAGTCCCGGGGTAGTGGCAGATACGCAGTATTTT
>NA|TRBV14|TRBJ1-6|NA
CASSQSGAGNSPLHF
TGTGCCAGCAGCCAAAGCGGGGCCGGGAATTCACCCCTCCACTTT
>TRBD1|TRBV6-1|TRBJ1-6|once
CASSAGTGGDSPLHF
TGTGCCAGCAGTGCCGGGACAGGGGGCGATTCACCCCTCCACTTT
>NA|TRBV30|TRBJ1-5|NA
CAWSVRGRQGLGQPQHF
TGTGCCTGGAGTGTACGAGGCCGTCAGGGGTTGGGTCAGCCCCAGCATTTT
>NA|TRBV11-3|TRBJ1-2|NA
CASSLRGNYGYTF
TGTGCCAGCAGCTTACGCGGAAACTATGGCTACACCTTC
>NA|TRBV19|TRBJ2-6|NA
CASSNQGHTSGANVLTF
TGTGCCAGTAGTAATCAGGGACACACCTCTGGGGCCAACGTCCTGACTTTC
>TRBD1|TRBV29-1|TRBJ2-7|NA
CSVEQQGAGYEQYF
TGCAGCGTTGAACAACAGGGGGCGGGGTACGAGCAGTACTTC
>TRBD2|TRBV29-1|TRBJ2-5|NA
CSVIWRERWETQYF
TGCAGCGTCATTTGGCGGGAGAGGTGGGAGACCCAGTACTTC
>NA|TRBV6-5|TRBJ2-7|NA
CASSRNGEQYF
TGTGCCAGCAGCCGAAACGGCGAGCAGTACTTC
>NA|TRBV10-3|TRBJ1-1|NA
CAISAGGLAFF
TGTGCCATCAGTGCGGGGGGGTTGGCTTTCTTT
>NA|TRBV5-4|TRBJ1-1|NA
CASSLGQISMNTEAFF
TGTGCCAGCAGCTTGGGACAGATAAGTATGAACACTGAAGCTTTCTTT
>NA|TRBV15|TRBJ2-5|NA
CATSRELGVQETQYF
TGTGCCACCAGCAGGGAACTGGGAGTACAAGAGACCCAGTACTTC
>NA|TRBV5-6|TRBJ1-5|NA
CASSLAGFSNQPQHF
TGTGCCAGCAGCTTGGCAGGCTTTAGCAATCAGCCCCAGCATTTT
>NA|TRBV5-1|TRBJ1-4|NA
CASSPGGANEKLFF
TGCGCCAGCAGCCCTGGGGGGGCGAATGAAAAACTGTTTTTT
>TRBD1|TRBV28|TRBJ1-3|NA
CASSPTGLGNTIYF
TGTGCCAGCAGTCCGACAGGGTTAGGAAACACCATATATTTT
>TRBD1|TRBV4-2|TRBJ2-2|once
CASSHFSRDRGTGELFF
TGTGCCAGCAGCCACTTCTCCCGGGACAGGGGCACCGGGGAGCTGTTTTTT
>TRBD2|TRBV10-1|TRBJ2-3|NA
CASSRDRLAGGPDTQYF
TGCGCCAGCAGCCGGGACCGACTAGCGGGGGGGCCAGATACGCAGTATTTT
>NA|TRBV28|TRBJ2-3|NA
CATGAGPTDTQYF
TGTGCCACCGGGGCGGGGCCCACAGATACGCAGTATTTT
>NA|TRBV5-1|TRBJ1-1|NA
CASSADRKLNTEAFF
TGCGCCAGCAGCGCGGACAGAAAATTGAACACTGAAGCTTTCTTT
>NA|TRBV5-1|TRBJ2-2|NA
CASFQTGAGELFF
TGCGCCAGCTTCCAGACAGGCGCCGGGGAGCTGTTTTTT
>NA|TRBV9|TRBJ1-6|NA
CASSVGGLANSPLHF
TGTGCCAGCAGCGTAGGGGGGCTAGCTAATTCACCCCTCCACTTT
>TRBD2|TRBV30|TRBJ2-1|NA
CAWSRSGSGVF
TGTGCCTGGAGTCGTAGCGGGAGCGGAGTCTTC
>TRBD1|TRBV29-1|TRBJ1-2|NA
CSVVPGQVDGYTF
TGCAGCGTTGTCCCCGGACAGGTTGATGGCTACACCTTC
>NA|TRBV23-1|TRBJ2-2|NA
CASSQSRETGELFF
TGCGCCAGCAGTCAATCTAGAGAGACCGGGGAGCTGTTTTTT
>TRBD1|TRBV18|TRBJ1-2|NA
CASSPVRDSYGYTF
TGTGCCAGCTCACCGGTACGGGACAGCTATGGCTACACCTTC
>NA|TRBV27|TRBJ2-2|NA
CASSFGGGELFF
TGTGCCAGCAGTTTCGGGGGCGGGGAGCTGTTTTTT
>NA|TRBV27|TRBJ1-2|NA
CASSRGGAYGYTF
TGTGCCAGCTCGAGAGGGGGGGCCTATGGCTACACCTTC
>NA|TRBV5-1|TRBJ1-5|NA
CASSLEGSNQPQHF
TGCGCCAGCAGTTTGGAGGGGAGCAATCAGCCCCAGCATTTT
>NA|TRBV19|TRBJ1-1|NA
CASRAISAGRMNTEAFF
TGTGCCAGTAGAGCCATTTCGGCAGGGCGAATGAACACTGAAGCTTTCTTT
>NA|TRBV27|TRBJ1-5|NA
CASSWEVANSNQPQHF
TGTGCCAGCAGTTGGGAGGTGGCAAATAGCAATCAGCCCCAGCATTTT
>NA|TRBV13|TRBJ2-2|few
CASSPRDFNTGELFF
TGTGCCAGCAGCCCCCGGGACTTTAACACCGGGGAGCTGTTTTTT
>TRBD2|TRBV5-1|TRBJ2-1|NA
CASSLGLAGVPRLNEQFF
TGCGCCAGCAGCCTGGGACTAGCGGGGGTTCCTCGTCTCAATGAGCAGTTCTTC
>TRBD2|TRBV4-2|TRBJ2-5|NA
CASSQEISGGARETQYF
TGTGCCAGCAGCCAAGAGATTAGCGGGGGGGCGCGTGAGACCCAGTACTTC
>TRBD1|TRBV11-2|TRBJ2-2|NA
CASSLRGTGGFGELFF
TGTGCCAGCAGCTTGAGAGGGACAGGGGGCTTCGGGGAGCTGTTTTTT
>TRBD1|TRBV6-5|TRBJ1-4|NA
CASSNDRVPNEKLFF
TGTGCCAGCAGTAATGACAGGGTACCTAATGAAAAACTGTTTTTT
>TRBD2|TRBV7-7|TRBJ2-7|NA
CASSLAGGAPSSYEQYF
TGTGCTAGCAGCTTAGCCGGGGGGGCCCCGAGCTCCTACGAGCAGTACTTC
>NA|TRBV7-9|TRBJ2-7|NA
CASSQVGLYAYEQYF
TGTGCCAGCAGCCAAGTTGGACTGTACGCCTACGAGCAGTACTTC
>TRBD1|TRBV5-1|TRBJ2-7|NA
CASSFSQGAGEQYF
TGCGCCAGCAGCTTTTCCCAGGGGGCCGGGGAGCAGTACTTC
>TRBD2|TRBV11-1|TRBJ2-1|NA
CASSLGLAGYNEQFF
TGTGCCAGCAGCTTGGGGCTAGCGGGATATAATGAGCAGTTCTTC
>NA|TRBV28|TRBJ1-3|NA
CASSLSGNTIYF
TGTGCCAGCAGTCTCTCTGGAAACACCATATATTTT
>TRBD2|TRBV29-1|TRBJ2-1|NA
CSVPTSGSWDEQFF
TGCAGCGTGCCGACTAGCGGGAGTTGGGATGAGCAGTTCTTC
>TRBD1|TRBV28|TRBJ1-2|NA
CASSSHVPGQNYGYTF
TGTGCCAGCAGTTCCCACGTCCCGGGACAGAACTATGGCTACACCTTC
>TRBD1|TRBV5-4|TRBJ1-2|NA
CASSGDRVRGYTF
TGTGCCAGCAGCGGGGACAGGGTCCGGGGCTACACCTTC
>NA|TRBV30|TRBJ1-1|NA
CAWRQGYFSAEAFF
TGTGCCTGGAGGCAGGGATATTTTTCGGCTGAAGCTTTCTTT
>TRBD2|TRBV27|TRBJ2-3|NA
CASCLAGTQTDTQYF
TGTGCCAGCTGCTTAGCGGGAACCCAAACAGATACGCAGTATTTT
>TRBD2|TRBV28|TRBJ2-7|once
CASEREGLYEQYF
TGTGCCAGCGAACGGGAGGGCCTGTACGAGCAGTACTTC
>NA|TRBV18|TRBJ2-2|NA
CASSPKRNTGELFF
TGTGCCAGCTCACCTAAGCGGAACACCGGGGAGCTGTTTTTT
>NA|TRBV4-1|TRBJ2-7|NA
CASSQATQISYEQYF
TGCGCCAGCAGCCAAGCCACACAGATCTCCTACGAGCAGTACTTC
>TRBD1|TRBV2|TRBJ2-5|NA
CASSELGTGETQYF
TGTGCCAGCAGTGAACTGGGGACAGGGGAGACCCAGTACTTC